One TCR beta chain is described in this entry. Its antigen is still unknown. Deep-level settings were used for running the assay. It was across several immunoSEQ plates that each subset's genomic DNA was evenly split. This table comes from immunoSEQ multiplex PCR, and its TCRdb copy is limited to in-frame clones, with some not included. Of 2.5 million or so clones in the sample, roughly 92% are singletons; the top ten hold around 0.15%. The data stem from a study of shared clonotypes between healthy human individuals. General study points: Across subsets, estimated richness was generally greater for naive than for memory populations. It was observed that 5% to 6% of naive CD4 clonotypes were shared across a handful of donors.

Losses at the gene ends were 5 bases for V and 5 bases for J; bases not matched to a gene: 8. CDR1 and CDR2 (germline): SEHNR, FQNEAQ (reference sequence). The CDR3 spans 16 residues. V and J are TRBV7-9 and TRBJ2-3; 12 bases match TRBD1. The specimen was naive CD4+ T cells sorted from blood. Specified subset: CD45RA+ positively selected. The clonotype comes from a man aged 18 to 29 in good health. DNA for the CDR3: TGTGCCAGCAGCGCGGGACAGGGGGCACTTAGAGATACGCAGTATTTT. This sequence encodes CASSAGQGALRDTQYF.